The rows below give T cell receptor beta chains drawn from one sample of a study of cytomegalovirus exposure and HLA in healthy donors. The table came from immunoSEQ multiplex PCR; TCRdb's copy has only in-frame clones and leaves some out. The data hold some 50,000 clones, with 90% to 95% observed a single time. The sequenced sample was PBMCs. These receptors all stem from a woman under 30 in good health and CMV-seropositive. Both conserved end residues are trimmed from each CDR3. The D gene is left open where the match is weak.

J: TRBJ2-1; V: TRBV11-2; D: .; CDR3: ASSNRDSSYNEQF
J: TRBJ2-1; V: TRBV18; D: TRBD2; CDR3: ASSPPGTSGSDEQF
J: TRBJ2-1; V: TRBV5-6; D: .; CDR3: ASQKGVSYNEQF
J: TRBJ1-3; V: TRBV25-1; D: .; CDR3: ASSMHIALYSGNTIY
J: TRBJ2-7; V: TRBV6-1; D: TRBD1; CDR3: ASSEGQGAYEQY
J: TRBJ2-6; V: TRBV15; D: .; CDR3: ATSRAQGSGANVLT
J: TRBJ2-7; V: TRBV28; D: TRBD2; CDR3: ASRGASGRTTRSYEQY
J: TRBJ2-7; V: TRBV6-5; D: .; CDR3: ASRPSGDSYEQY
J: TRBJ2-5; V: TRBV5-4; D: TRBD2; CDR3: ASSLLAGEVGETQY
J: TRBJ2-3; V: TRBV7-2; D: TRBD1; CDR3: ASSLAVDRVYGQY
J: TRBJ1-2; V: TRBV7-2; D: .; CDR3: ASNLGPQGLGYT